The table lists the clone carrying this T cell receptor (beta chain) with a few counts. This sample is part of a study of early stage breast cancer tumors. The repertoire was sequenced with immunoSEQ multiplex PCR; TCRdb's copy has only in-frame clones and lacks some. The data hold 9,000 or so clones, with 66% observed a single time. Per germline, CDR1 SGHTA and CDR2 FQGNSA. V was trimmed by 5 bases and J by 10 bases, leaving 12 bases between them. The CDR3 runs to 12 residues. The sequencing input was breast tumor tissue. The receptor was derived from a person between 50 and 60 years old with breast cancer. The chain links TRBV7-2 to TRBJ2-1; D is undetermined. This chain's CDR3 is CASSPLGLEQFF. The DNA of the CDR3 is TGTGCCAGCAGCCCTCTCGGGTTGGAGCAGTTCTTC.